This T cell receptor (beta chain) comes out of a study of blood T cells in healthy people across ages. The CDR3 sequence is 13 residues long. Germline-derived CDR1 and CDR2 are DFQATT and SNEGSKA (reference sequence). V was clipped by 7 bases and J by 9 bases; unmatched bases: 9. This clonotype was detected only a few times. For the second PCR, which ran for roughly 6 to 12 cycles, a sample-barcoded 5' primer and a J-beta primer mix were used. TCRdb processed the 5' RACE reads anew with MiXCR; each CDR3 protein has one entry. Counted here are roughly 1.9 million distinct CDR3 sequences, about two fifths occurring once; the ten biggest clones make up 20% to 25%.

This rearrangement joins TRBV20-1 to TRBJ2-1, with TRBD2 matching 10 bases. The clonotype originates from a human donor in good health. Material for sequencing was blood. The CDR3 coding sequence is TGCAGTGTCCGTGGCGTAGCGGGGGGTGAGCAGTTCTTC. This gives the protein CSVRGVAGGEQFF.